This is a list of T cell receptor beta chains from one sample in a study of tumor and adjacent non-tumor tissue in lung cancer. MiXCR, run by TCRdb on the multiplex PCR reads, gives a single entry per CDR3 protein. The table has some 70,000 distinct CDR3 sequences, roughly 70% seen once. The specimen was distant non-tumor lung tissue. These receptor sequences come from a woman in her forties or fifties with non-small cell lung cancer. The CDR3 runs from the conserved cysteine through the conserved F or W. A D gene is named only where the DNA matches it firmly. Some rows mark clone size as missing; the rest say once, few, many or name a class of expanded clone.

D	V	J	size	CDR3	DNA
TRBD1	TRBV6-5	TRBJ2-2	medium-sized	CASRTRLGTENTGELFF	TGTGCCAGCAGAACAAGACTGGGGACAGAAAACACCGGGGAGCTGTTTTTT
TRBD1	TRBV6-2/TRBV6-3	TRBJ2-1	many	CASRRTGGSYNEQFF	TGTGCCAGCAGACGCACAGGGGGATCGTACAATGAGCAGTTCTTC
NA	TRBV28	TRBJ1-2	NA	CVSSLRHPNYGYTF	TGTGTCAGCAGTTTAAGGCACCCCAACTATGGCTACACCTTC
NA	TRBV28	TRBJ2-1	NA	CASNRQTPYNEQFF	TGTGCCAGCAATAGGCAGACCCCCTACAATGAGCAGTTCTTC
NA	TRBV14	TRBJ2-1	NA	CASSPWGSGRIF	TGCGCCAGCAGCCCCTGGGGCTCCGGACGGATCTTC
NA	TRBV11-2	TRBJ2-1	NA	CASSFLDQYNKQFF	TGTGCCAGCAGCTTCCTAGACCAATACAATAAGCAATTCTTC
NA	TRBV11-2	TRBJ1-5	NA	CASSEERNQPQHF	TGTGCCAGCAGCGAAGAGAGAAACCAGCCACAGCATTTT
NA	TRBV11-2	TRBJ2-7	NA	CASSLAPGYEQYF	TGTGCCAGCAGCTTGGCGCCAGGGTACGAGCAGTACTTC
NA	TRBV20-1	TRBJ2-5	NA	CCAQYQVIQGIQYF	TGCTGTGCCCAGTACCAAGTGATCCAAGGGATCCAGTACTTC
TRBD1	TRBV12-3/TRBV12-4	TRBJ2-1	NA	CANSPGQFSLKEQFF	TGTGCCAATAGTCCGGGACAGTTCAGTTTAAAGGAGCAGTTCTTC
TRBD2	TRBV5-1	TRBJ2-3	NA	CVSSTMGGMGTRRIDTQYF	TGCGTCAGCAGCACCATGGGTGGAATGGGGACTAGAAGAATAGATACGCAGTATTTT
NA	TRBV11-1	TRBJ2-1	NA	CASSLPPLVDQFF	TGTGCCAGCAGCTTACCTCCGCTAGTTGATCAGTTCTTC
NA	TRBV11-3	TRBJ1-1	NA	CASALEPNTEAFF	TGTGCCAGCGCGCTCGAGCCGAACACTGAAGCTTTCTTT
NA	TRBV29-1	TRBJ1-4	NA	CNVEGNEEKPFF	TGCAACGTGGAGGGGAACGAAGAAAAACCGTTTTTT
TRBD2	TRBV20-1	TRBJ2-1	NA	CNASGRYSYNEQFF	TGCAATGCTAGCGGGAGATACTCCTACAACGAGCAGTTTTTC
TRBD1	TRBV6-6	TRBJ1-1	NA	CASGDRGRWGEVFF	TGTGCCAGCGGCGACAGGGGACGGTGGGGTGAAGTTTTCTTT
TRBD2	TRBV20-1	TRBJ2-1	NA	CSARPSGPAGGSSYSEQFF	TGCAGTGCTAGACCTAGCGGACCAGCGGGAGGGAGCTCCTACAGTGAGCAGTTCTTC
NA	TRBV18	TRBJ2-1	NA	CASSRTTTGSDEQFF	TGTGCTAGCTCACGGACAACTACCGGGAGCGATGAGCAGTTCTTC
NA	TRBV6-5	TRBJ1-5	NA	CASIQYVTAYSNQPQHF	TGTGCCAGCATCCAATACGTGACAGCTTATAGCAATCAGCCCCAGCACTTT
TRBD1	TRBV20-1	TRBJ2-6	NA	CSTRSTGGSSGANVLTF	TGCAGTACTAGGTCGACAGGGGGGAGCTCTGGGGCCAACGTCCTTACTTTC
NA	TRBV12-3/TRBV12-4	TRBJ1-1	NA	CASNLAGGDEAFF	TGTGCCAGCAACCTGGCCGGGGGGGATGAAGCTTTCTTT
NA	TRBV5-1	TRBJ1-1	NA	CASRREGSNTEAFF	TGCGCCAGCAGAAGGGAGGGATCGAACACTGAAGCTTTCTTT
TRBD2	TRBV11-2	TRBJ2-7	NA	CDSSLRILVGGSSYEQCF	TGTGACAGCAGCCTTAGAATTCTAGTGGGAGGGAGCTCCTACGAGCAGTGCTTC
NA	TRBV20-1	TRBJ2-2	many	CSARDWQMRDTGELFF	TGCAGTGCTAGAGATTGGCAGATGAGGGACACCGGGGAGCTGTTTTTT
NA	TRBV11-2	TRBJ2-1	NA	CVSNKGGGDYNEQFF	TGTGTCAGCAACAAAGGGGGAGGGGACTACAATGAGCAGTTCTTC
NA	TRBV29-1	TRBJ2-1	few	CSVGGRSNKQFF	TGCAGCGTTGGGGGTAGGAGCAATAAGCAGTTCTTC
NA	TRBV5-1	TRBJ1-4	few	CASTGNDEKLFF	TGCGCCAGCACCGGGAATGATGAAAAACTGTTTTTT
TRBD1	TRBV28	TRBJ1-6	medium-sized	CASSSHRGLDSPLHF	TGTGCCAGCAGTTCGCACAGGGGGCTAGATTCACCCCTCCACTTT
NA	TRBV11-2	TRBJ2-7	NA	CASRMKTRSSYEKYF	TGTGCCAGCAGGATGAAAACAAGAAGCTCCTACGAGAAGTACTTC
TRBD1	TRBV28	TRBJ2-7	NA	CACSLSIGQGIASSYEQYF	TGTGCCTGCAGTTTATCGATAGGACAGGGAATCGCAAGCTCCTACGAGCAGTACTTC
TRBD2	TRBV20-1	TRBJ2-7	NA	CSAGTTSGSYEQYF	TGCAGTGCTGGGACGACTAGCGGGAGTTACGAGCAGTACTTC
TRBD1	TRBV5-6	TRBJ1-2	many	CASSWTGQRFHGYTF	TGTGCCAGCAGCTGGACGGGACAGAGGTTCCATGGCTACACCTTC
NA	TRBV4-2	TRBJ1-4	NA	CASGRAATNEELFF	TGTGCCAGCGGCCGGGCTGCTACTAATGAAGAACTGTTTTTT
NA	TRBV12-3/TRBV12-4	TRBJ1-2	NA	CISSMQQRGYGYTF	TGTATCAGCAGTATGCAGCAGCGTGGCTATGGCTACACCTTC
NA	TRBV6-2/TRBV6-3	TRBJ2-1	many	CASRRRLGSNEQFF	TGTGCCAGCAGACGCAGACTAGGAAGCAATGAGCAGTTCTTC
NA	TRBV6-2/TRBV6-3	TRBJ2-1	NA	CASNSLAVNEQFF	TGTGCCAGCAATAGCCTCGCAGTCAATGAGCAGTTCTTC
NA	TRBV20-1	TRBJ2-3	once	CSTDSGTDKQYF	TGCAGTACTGATAGCGGGACAGATAAGCAGTATTTT
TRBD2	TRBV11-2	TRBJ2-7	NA	CASSCSGSGREQYF	TGTGCCAGCAGCTGTAGCGGGAGCGGGAGAGAGCAGTACTTC
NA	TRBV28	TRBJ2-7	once	CANSSRTRAWEQHF	TGTGCCAACAGTTCCCGGACACGAGCTTGGGAGCAGCACTTC
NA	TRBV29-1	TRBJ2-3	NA	CSDGSTDTQYF	TGCAGCGACGGGAGTACCGATACGCAGTATTTT
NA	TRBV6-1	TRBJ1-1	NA	CAGSGGGRSYEAFF	TGTGCCGGCAGTGGTGGGGGACGCAGCTATGAAGCTTTCTTT
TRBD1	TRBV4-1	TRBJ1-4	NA	CASSRERDRHNEKLFF	TGCGCCAGCAGCCGAGAACGGGACAGACATAATGAAAAACTGTTTTTT
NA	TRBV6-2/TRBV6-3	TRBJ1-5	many	CASRESDQPQHF	TGTGCCAGCAGAGAGTCGGATCAGCCCCAGCATTTT
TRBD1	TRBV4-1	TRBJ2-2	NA	CVSSYGQGTWELFF	TGCGTCAGTAGCTATGGACAGGGCACCTGGGAGCTGTTTTTT
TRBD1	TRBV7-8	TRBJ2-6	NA	CASSRGLGSSGGNVLTF	TGCGCCAGCTCCAGGGGGCTCGGCAGCTCTGGGGGCAACGTCCTGACTTTC
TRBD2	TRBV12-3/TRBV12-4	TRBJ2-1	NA	CASRNILAGTVAFF	TGTGCCAGCAGAAATATACTAGCGGGGACCGTCGCATTCTTC
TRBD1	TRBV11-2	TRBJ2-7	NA	CTSSLESDRVGIYEQYF	TGTACAAGCAGCTTAGAGAGCGACAGGGTGGGCATCTACGAGCAGTACTTC
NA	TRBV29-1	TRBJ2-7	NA	CSLGSAWGRYEQYF	TGCAGCCTTGGCTCGGCATGGGGCCGGTACGAGCAGTACTTC
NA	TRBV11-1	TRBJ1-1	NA	CASSLKGLSTDAFF	TGTGCCAGCAGCTTGAAGGGGTTGAGCACTGACGCTTTCTTT
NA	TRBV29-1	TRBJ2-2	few	CSVELWGVWNTGELFF	TGCAGCGTTGAACTGTGGGGTGTGTGGAACACCGGGGAGCTGTTTTTT
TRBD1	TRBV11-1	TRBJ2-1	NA	CASSLVGQEGYNEQFF	TGTGCTAGTAGCTTAGTGGGACAGGAAGGGTACAATGAGCAGTTCTTC
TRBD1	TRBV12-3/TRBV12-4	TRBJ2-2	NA	CASSPRGFTGELFF	TGTGCCAGCAGCCCCAGGGGGTTCACCGGGGAGCTGTTTTTT
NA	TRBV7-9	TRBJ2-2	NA	CTSSRGTDTRELFF	TGTACCAGCAGCCGAGGGACGGACACCAGGGAGCTGTTTTTT
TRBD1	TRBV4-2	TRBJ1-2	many	CASSPGQGDYGYTF	TGTGCCAGCAGCCCAGGACAGGGAGACTATGGCTACACCTTC
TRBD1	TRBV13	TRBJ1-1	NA	CVSSLGSTGGNTEAFF	TGTGTCAGCAGCTTAGGATCGACAGGGGGAAACACTGAAGCTTTCTTT
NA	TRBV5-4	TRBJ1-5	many	CASSLDRREPQHF	TGTGCCAGCAGCTTGGATAGGAGGGAGCCCCAGCATTTT
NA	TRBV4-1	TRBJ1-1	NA	CASSEDCYRTNTEAFF	TGCGCCAGCAGCGAAGATTGTTACAGGACGAACACTGAAGCTTTCTTT
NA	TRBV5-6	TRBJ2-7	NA	CASSLVGGHFEQYF	TGTGCCAGCAGCTTGGTTGGCGGCCACTTTGAGCAGTACTTC
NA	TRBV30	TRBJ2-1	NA	CAWSSYTGANEQFF	TGTGCCTGGAGTTCCTACACGGGGGCCAATGAGCAGTTCTTC
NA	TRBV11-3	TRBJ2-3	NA	CPGSTRSTDTQYF	TGTCCCGGCAGCACCAGGAGTACAGATACGCAGTATTTT